This note documents a single T cell receptor beta chain sequence. The specificity of this receptor is unknown. A read error may produce the germline difference seen at one junction end. These data come from a study of response to subunit inactivated influenza vaccine (dated by TCRdb to the late 2010s). At the level of the whole study: The study used deep quantitative T cell receptor repertoire profiling to track responses to a trivalent subunit inactivated influenza vaccine. Study-level results and caveats: According to the authors, only a limited number of new T cells may be recruited by each seasonal influenza vaccination.

From its cysteine to its phenylalanine, the CDR3 spans 17 amino acids. Left in the record is the CDR3 DNA by itself, 51 bases read in frame from the first base. In the germline V gene, CDR1 corresponds to SGHRS and CDR2 to YFSETQ. The library was prepared using RT-PCR. Sequenced using an Illumina HiSeq 2500. Using fastp at Q25 and MiXCR, TCRdb reprocessed the public reads and kept productive beta chains. Records with the same CDR3 protein are collapsed into one entry carrying the most frequent genes and DNA. This sample holds 300,000 to 350,000 distinct CDR3 sequences; about 20% were observed only once. Of the sample, around 10% falls within the top ten clones.

The source material was PBMCs from blood, sampled less than 22 months after vaccination. In this chain, TRBV5-1 is recombined with TRBJ1-2, with the D segment identity uncertain. The receptor comes from a man between 50 and 70 years old who received an inactivated influenza vaccine. Donor details come from another sample of the same person, matched by shared clones. The sequenced DNA is TGCGCCAGCAGCTCCAATCCCTTGGAGCTTCGGGAAAATGGCCACACCTTC. Translation gives CASSSNPLELRENGHTF.